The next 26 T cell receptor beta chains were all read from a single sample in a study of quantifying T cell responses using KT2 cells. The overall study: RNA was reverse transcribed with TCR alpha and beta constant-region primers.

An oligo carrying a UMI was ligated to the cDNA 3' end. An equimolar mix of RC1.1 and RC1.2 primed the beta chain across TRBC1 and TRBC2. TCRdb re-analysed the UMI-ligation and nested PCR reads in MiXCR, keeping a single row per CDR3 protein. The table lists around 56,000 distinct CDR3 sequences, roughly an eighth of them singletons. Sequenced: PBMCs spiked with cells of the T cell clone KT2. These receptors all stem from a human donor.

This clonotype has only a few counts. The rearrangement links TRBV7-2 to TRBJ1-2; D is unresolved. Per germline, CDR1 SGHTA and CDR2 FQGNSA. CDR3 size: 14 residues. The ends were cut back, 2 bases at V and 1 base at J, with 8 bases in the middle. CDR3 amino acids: CASSLTEINYGYTF. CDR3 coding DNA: TGTGCCAGCAGCTTAACCGAGATTAACTATGGCTACACCTTC. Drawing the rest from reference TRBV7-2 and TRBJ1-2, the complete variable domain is GAGVSQSPSNKVTEKGKDVELRCDPISGHTALYWYRQSLGQGLEFLIYFQGNSAPDKSGLPSDRFSAERTGGSVSTLTIQRTQQEDSAVYLCASSLTEINYGYTFGSGTRLTVV.

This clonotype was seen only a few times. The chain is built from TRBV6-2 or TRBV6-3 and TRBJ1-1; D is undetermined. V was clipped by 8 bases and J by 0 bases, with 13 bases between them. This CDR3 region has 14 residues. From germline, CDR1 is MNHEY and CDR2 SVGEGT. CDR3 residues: CASFLPGVNTEAFF. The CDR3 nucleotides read TGTGCCAGCTTTCTTCCGGGCGTGAACACTGAAGCTTTCTTT.

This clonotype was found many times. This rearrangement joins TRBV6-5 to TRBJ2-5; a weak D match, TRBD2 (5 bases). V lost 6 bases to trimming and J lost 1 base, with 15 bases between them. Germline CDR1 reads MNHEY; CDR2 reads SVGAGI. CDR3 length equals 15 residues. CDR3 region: CASSPMTRVQETQYF. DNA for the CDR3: TGTGCCAGCAGCCCCATGACGCGGGTCCAAGAGACCCAGTACTTC.

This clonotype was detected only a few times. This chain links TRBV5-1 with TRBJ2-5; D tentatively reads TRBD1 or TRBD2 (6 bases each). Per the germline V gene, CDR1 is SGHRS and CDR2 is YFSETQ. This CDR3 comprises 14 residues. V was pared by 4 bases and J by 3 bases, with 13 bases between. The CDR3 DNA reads TGCGCCAGCAGCGGGGGGCCCAATGAAGAGACCCAGTACTTC. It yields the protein CASSGGPNEETQYF.

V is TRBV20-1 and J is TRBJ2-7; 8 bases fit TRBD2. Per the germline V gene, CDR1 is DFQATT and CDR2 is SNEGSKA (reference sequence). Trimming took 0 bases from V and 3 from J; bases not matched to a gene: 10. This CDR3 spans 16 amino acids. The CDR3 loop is CSARDIDGTRDYEQYF. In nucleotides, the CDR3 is TGCAGTGCTAGAGATATTGACGGGACTAGAGACTACGAGCAGTACTTC.

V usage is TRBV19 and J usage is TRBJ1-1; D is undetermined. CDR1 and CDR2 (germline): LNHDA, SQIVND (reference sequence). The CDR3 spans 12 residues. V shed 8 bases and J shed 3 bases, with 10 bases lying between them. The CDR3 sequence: CASQLRDTEAFF. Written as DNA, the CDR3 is TGTGCCAGTCAGCTACGGGACACTGAAGCTTTCTTT.

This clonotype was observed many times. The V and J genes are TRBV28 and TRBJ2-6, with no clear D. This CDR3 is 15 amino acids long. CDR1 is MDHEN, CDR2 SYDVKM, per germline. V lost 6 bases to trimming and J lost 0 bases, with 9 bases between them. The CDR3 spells CASSLHSSGANVLTF. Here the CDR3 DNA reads TGTGCCAGCAGCCTGCATTCCTCTGGGGCCAACGTCCTGACTTTC.

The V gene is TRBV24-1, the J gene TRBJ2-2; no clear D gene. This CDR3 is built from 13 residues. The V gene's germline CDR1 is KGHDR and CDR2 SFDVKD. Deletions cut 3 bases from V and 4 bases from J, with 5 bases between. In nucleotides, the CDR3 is TGTGCCACCAGTGATCAACGCACCGGGGAGCTGTTTTTT. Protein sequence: CATSDQRTGELFF.

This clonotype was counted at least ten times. The CDR3 protein is CSVTGHFTEAFF. The CDR3 DNA follows: TGCAGCGTCACAGGTCACTTCACTGAAGCTTTCTTT. The gene calls are TRBV29-1 and TRBJ1-1; the D gene is possibly TRBD1 (5 bases). There are 12 residues in the CDR3. CDR1 is SQVTM and CDR2 is ANQGSEA in the germline V gene. V lost 6 bases and J 4 bases, leaving 12 bases between the germline ends.

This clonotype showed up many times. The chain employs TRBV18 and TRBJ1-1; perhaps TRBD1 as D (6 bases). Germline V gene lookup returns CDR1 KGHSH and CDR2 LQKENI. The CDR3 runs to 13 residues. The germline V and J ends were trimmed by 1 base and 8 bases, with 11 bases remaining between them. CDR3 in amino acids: CASSPRGGGEAFF. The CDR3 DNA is TGTGCCAGCTCACCACGTGGAGGGGGGGAAGCTTTCTTT.

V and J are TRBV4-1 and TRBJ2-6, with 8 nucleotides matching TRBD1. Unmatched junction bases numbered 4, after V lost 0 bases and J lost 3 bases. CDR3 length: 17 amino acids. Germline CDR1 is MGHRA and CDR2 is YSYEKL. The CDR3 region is CASSQEPTGVGANVLTF. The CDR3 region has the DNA TGCGCCAGCAGCCAAGAACCGACAGGGGTTGGGGCCAACGTCCTGACTTTC.

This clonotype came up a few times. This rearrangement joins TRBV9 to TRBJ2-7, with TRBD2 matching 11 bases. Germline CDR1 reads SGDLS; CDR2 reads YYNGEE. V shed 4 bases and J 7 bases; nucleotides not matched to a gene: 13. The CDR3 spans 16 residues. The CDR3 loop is CASSPFTSGSVGEQYF. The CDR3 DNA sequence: TGTGCCAGCAGCCCCTTTACTAGCGGGAGTGTTGGAGAGCAGTACTTC.

CDR3: CASSPSTGNNSPLHF. CDR3 DNA sequence: TGTGCCAGCAGCCCCTCTACAGGGAATAATTCACCCCTCCACTTT. The chain couples TRBV7-9 to TRBJ1-6, with D possibly TRBD1 on 6 matching bases. CDR1 is SEHNR and CDR2 is FQNEAQ in the germline V gene (reference sequence). CDR3 length equals 15 residues. The V gene lost 5 bases and the J gene lost 5 bases, with 13 bases spanning the gap.

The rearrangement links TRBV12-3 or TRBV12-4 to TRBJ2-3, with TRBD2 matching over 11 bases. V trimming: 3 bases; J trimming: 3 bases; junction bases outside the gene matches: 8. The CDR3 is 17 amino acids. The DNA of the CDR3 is TGTGCCAGCAGTTTGGGGGGAACTAGCGGGAGAACAGATACGCAGTATTTT. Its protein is CASSLGGTSGRTDTQYF.

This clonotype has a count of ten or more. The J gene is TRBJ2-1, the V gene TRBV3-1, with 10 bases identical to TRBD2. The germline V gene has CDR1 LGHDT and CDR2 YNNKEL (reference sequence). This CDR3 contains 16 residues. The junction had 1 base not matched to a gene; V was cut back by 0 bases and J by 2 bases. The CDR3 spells CASSQDLAGAYNEQFF. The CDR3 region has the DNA TGTGCCAGCAGCCAAGATCTAGCGGGAGCCTACAATGAGCAGTTCTTC.

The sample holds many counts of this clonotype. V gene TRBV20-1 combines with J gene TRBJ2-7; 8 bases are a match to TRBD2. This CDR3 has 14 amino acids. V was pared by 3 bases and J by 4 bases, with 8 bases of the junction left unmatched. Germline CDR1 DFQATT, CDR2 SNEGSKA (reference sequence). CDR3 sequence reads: CSASGGGRDYEQYF. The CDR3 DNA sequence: TGCAGTGCTAGCGGGGGGGGAAGGGATTACGAGCAGTACTTC.

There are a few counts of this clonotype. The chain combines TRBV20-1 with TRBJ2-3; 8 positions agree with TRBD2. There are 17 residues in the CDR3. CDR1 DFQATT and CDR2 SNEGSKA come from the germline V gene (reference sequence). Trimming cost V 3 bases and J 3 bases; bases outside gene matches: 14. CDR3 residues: CSASEPRGGLSTDTQYF. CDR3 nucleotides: TGCAGTGCTAGTGAGCCCCGGGGGGGCCTTAGTACAGATACGCAGTATTTT.

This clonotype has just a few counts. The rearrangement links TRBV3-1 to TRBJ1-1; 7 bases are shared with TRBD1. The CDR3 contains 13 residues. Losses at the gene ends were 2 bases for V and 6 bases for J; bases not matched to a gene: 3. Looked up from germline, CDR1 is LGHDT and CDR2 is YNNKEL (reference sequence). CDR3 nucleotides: TGTGCCAGCAGCCAACGACAGGGCTCTGAAGCTTTCTTT. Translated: CASSQRQGSEAFF. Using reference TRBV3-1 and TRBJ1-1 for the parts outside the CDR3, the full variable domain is DTAVSQTPKYLVTQMGNDKSIKCEQNLGHDTMYWYKQDSKKFLKIMFSYNNKELIINETVPNRFSPKSPDKAHLNLHINSLELGDSAVYFCASSQRQGSEAFFGQGTRLTVV.

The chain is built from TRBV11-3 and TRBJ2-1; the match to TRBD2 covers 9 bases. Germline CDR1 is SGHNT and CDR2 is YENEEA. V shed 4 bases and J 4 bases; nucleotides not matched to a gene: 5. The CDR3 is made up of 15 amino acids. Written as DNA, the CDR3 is TGTGCCAGCAGCTCCACTAGCGGGCCTTACAATGAGCAGTTCTTC. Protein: CASSSTSGPYNEQFF.

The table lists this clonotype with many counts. The CDR3: CASRGDSSTDTQYF. CDR3 coding DNA: TGTGCCAGCAGAGGGGACAGTAGCACAGATACGCAGTATTTT. The rearrangement uses TRBV2 and TRBJ2-3; TRBD1 matches 7 bases. The germline gives CDR1 SNHLY, CDR2 FYNNEI. V trimming: 6 bases; J trimming: 0 bases; junction bases outside the gene matches: 3. This CDR3 has 14 residues. The full variable domain, in which reference TRBV2 and TRBJ2-3 provide the parts outside the CDR3, is EPEVTQTPSHQVTQMGQEVILRCVPISNHLYFYWYRQILGQKVEFLVSFYNNEISEKSEIFDDQFSVERPDGSNFTLKIRSTKLEDSAMYFCASRGDSSTDTQYFGPGTRLTVL.

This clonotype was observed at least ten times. The CDR3, as DNA: TGCAGTGCTTCAAGACAGTCCCGCGGCTCACCCCTCCACTTT. This translates into CSASRQSRGSPLHF. The V call is TRBV20-1, the J call TRBJ1-6; possibly TRBD1 for D (5 bases). V lost 5 bases, J lost 10 bases, and 18 bases lay in between. The CDR3 extends over 14 amino acids. Looked up from germline, CDR1 is DFQATT and CDR2 is SNEGSKA (reference sequence).

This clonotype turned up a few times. CDR3 amino acids: CASSPGAGRDEQFF. CDR3 sequence (DNA): TGTGCCAGCAGCCCAGGGGCCGGCAGGGATGAGCAGTTCTTC. The chain recombines TRBV7-8 with TRBJ2-1, with TRBD1 as a possible D gene (6 bases). The CDR3 is 14 residues long. In germline, CDR1 is SGHVS, CDR2 FQNEAQ. Trimming pared 5 bases from V and 8 bases from J, leaving 16 bases between.

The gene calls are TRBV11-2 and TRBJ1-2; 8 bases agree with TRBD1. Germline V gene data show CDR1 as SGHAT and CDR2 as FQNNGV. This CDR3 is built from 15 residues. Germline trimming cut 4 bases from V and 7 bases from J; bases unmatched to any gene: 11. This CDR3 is CASSSMRQGRSGYTF. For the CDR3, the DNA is TGTGCCAGCAGCTCAATGAGACAGGGGAGGAGTGGCTACACCTTC.

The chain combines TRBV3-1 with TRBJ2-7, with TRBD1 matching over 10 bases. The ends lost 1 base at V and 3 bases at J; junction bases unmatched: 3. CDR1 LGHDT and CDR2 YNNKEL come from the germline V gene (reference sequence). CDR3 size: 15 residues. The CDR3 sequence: CASSQGTGGLYEQYF. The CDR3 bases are TGTGCCAGCAGCCAAGGGACAGGGGGACTCTACGAGCAGTACTTC.

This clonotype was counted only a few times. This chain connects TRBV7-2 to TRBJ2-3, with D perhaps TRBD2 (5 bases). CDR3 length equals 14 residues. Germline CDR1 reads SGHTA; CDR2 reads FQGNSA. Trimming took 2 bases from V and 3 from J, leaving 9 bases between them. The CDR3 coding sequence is TGTGCCAGCAGCTTATTACGGGAAACAGATACGCAGTATTTT. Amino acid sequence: CASSLLRETDTQYF. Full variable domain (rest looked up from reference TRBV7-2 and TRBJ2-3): GAGVSQSPSNKVTEKGKDVELRCDPISGHTALYWYRQSLGQGLEFLIYFQGNSAPDKSGLPSDRFSAERTGGSVSTLTIQRTQQEDSAVYLCASSLLRETDTQYFGPGTRLTVL.

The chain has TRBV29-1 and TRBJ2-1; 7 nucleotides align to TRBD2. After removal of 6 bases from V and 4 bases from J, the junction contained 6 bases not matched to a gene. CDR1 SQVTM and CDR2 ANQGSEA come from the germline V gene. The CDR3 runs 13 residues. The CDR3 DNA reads TGCAGCGTGGGGTCTAGCGGATACAATGAGCAGTTCTTC. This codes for CSVGSSGYNEQFF.